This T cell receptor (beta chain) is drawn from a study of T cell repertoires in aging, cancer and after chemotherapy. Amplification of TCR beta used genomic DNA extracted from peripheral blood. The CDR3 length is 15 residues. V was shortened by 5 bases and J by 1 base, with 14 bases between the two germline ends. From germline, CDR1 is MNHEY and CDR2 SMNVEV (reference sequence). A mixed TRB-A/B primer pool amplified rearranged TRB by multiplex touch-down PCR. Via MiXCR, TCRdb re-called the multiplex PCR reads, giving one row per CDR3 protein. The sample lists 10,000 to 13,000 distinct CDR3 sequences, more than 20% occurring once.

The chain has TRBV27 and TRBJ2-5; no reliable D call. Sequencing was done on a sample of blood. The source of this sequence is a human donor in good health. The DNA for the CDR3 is TGTGCCAGCAGTACCACCCCACGAATCCAAGAGACCCAGTACTTC. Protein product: CASSTTPRIQETQYF.